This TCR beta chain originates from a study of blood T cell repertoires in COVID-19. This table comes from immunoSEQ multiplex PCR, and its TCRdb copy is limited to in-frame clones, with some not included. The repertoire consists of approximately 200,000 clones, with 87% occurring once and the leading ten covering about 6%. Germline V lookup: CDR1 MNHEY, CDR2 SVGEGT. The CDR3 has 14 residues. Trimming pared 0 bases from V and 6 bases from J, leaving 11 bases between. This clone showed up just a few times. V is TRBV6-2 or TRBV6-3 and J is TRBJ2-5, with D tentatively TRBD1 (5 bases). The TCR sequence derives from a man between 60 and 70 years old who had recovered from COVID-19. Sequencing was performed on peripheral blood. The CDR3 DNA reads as TGTGCCAGCAGTTACTCGTCACAGGATAAGACCCAGTACTTC. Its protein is CASSYSSQDKTQYF.